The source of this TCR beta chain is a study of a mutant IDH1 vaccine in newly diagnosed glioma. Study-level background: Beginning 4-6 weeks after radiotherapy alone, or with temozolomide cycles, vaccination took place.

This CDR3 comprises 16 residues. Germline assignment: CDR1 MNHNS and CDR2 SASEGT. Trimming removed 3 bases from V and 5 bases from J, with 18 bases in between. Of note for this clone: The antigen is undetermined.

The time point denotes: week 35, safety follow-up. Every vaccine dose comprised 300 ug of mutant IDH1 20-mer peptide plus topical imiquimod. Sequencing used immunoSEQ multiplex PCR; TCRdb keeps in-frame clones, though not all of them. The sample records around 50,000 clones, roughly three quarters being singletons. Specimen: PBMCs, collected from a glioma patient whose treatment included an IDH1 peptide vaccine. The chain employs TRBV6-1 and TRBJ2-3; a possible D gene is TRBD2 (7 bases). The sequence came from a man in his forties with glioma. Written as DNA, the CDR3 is TGTGCCAGCAGTGAGATGACAGGCGGGAGTGAAGATACGCAGTATTTT. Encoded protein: CASSEMTGGSEDTQYF.